This T cell receptor (beta chain) is from a study of cytomegalovirus exposure and HLA in healthy donors. Study-wide background: When about 400 donors were genotyped, roughly 82% of them were found to fall in the Caucasian-associated ancestry cluster. Study-level findings and limits: For TCR beta chains, V- and J-gene trimming was later linked to a missense DCLRE1C variant. A later analysis revealed that TCR association rates differed between HLA loci, peaking at DRB1 and bottoming out at HLA-C.

A remark on this clone: The antigen remains unidentified.

Primers for the PCR totalled 60 Vbeta and 13 Jbeta. The method was immunoSEQ multiplex PCR; TCRdb's version includes in-frame clones alone and lacks a portion of them. The repertoire holds about 190,000 clones, with 78% as singletons. The CDR3 runs to 11 residues. Germline V gene data show CDR1 as DFQATT and CDR2 as SNEGSKA (reference sequence). The V and J genes are TRBV20-1 and TRBJ2-5; perhaps TRBD2 as D (6 bases). The sequence was collected from a woman under 40 in good health and CMV-seropositive. Sequenced: PBMCs. CDR3 amino acids: CSALAQETQYF. The DNA for the CDR3 is TGCAGCGCACTAGCCCAAGAGACCCAGTACTTC.